The clone carrying this T cell receptor (beta chain) was picked up a small number of times. Its specificity is unknown. The sample belongs to a study of cytotoxic CD8 clonotypes in ibrutinib-treated CLL. Study information: The cohort had over nine relapsed/refractory and over 14 treatment-naive patients, some 18 IGHV unmutated. The study, taken as a whole, reports: The study found baseline clonality above age-matched healthy donors, tracking circulating CD8+ T-cell counts. The clonality rise at ibrutinib response reflected private clonotype expansion.

Some clones are missing from TCRdb's copy, which holds only in-frame ones; the method was immunoSEQ multiplex PCR. The profile shows 300,000 or so clones, roughly 71% of them singletons. V gave up 2 bases and J gave up 0 bases, with 17 bases separating them. CDR3 size: 18 residues. Germline CDR1 and CDR2: SGHRS and YFSETQ. The specimen comprised PBMCs, sampled after 36 months of ibrutinib treatment. The V and J genes are TRBV5-1 and TRBJ2-2; tentatively, D is TRBD1 or TRBD2 (6 bases each). This receptor was identified in a human donor with chronic lymphocytic leukemia. The CDR3 DNA sequence: TGCGCCAGCAGCTTTTCTGGGGGGCGAGCCGCGAACACCGGGGAGCTGTTTTTT. It specifies CASSFSGGRAANTGELFF. The whole variable domain, filled in from reference TRBV5-1 and TRBJ2-2, reads KAGVTQTPRYLIKTRGQQVTLSCSPISGHRSVSWYQQTPGQGLQFLFEYFSETQRNKGNFPGRFSGRQFSNSRSEMNVSTLELGDSALYLCASSFSGGRAANTGELFFGEGSRLTVL.